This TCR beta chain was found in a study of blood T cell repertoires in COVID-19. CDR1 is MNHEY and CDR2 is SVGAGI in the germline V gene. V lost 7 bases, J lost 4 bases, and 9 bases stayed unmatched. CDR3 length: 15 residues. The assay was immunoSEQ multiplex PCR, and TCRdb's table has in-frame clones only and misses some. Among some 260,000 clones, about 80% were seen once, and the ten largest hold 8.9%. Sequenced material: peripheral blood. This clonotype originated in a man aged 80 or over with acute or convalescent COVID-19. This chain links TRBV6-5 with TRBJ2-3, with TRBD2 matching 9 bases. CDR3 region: CASIAGGAAADTQYF. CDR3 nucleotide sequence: TGTGCCAGCATCGCGGGGGGGGCAGCCGCAGATACGCAGTATTTT.